The T cell receptor beta chain described here comes from a study of cytotoxic CD8 clonotypes in ibrutinib-treated CLL. Study context: The average sample held approximately 260,000 productive templates and approximately 93,000 productive rearrangements.

As regards this clone: The antigen remains unidentified.

Study results and limitations: The public clonotypes identified were infrequent and showed contraction or stability on treatment.

Depth targeted 1 in 200,000 to 1 in 1 million T cells, averaging 10x coverage per clonotype. Produced via immunoSEQ multiplex PCR; TCRdb's table is partial and in-frame only. The profile shows fewer than 90,000 clones, more than 70% of them singletons. V lost 4 bases and J 4 bases, leaving 7 bases between the germline ends. The length of the CDR3 is 12 residues. Per germline, CDR1 SQVTM and CDR2 ANQGSEA. The sequence derives from a human donor with chronic lymphocytic leukemia. The chain uses TRBV29-1 and TRBJ2-2; D is unclear. Sequencing was performed on PBMCs, taken before ibrutinib treatment. The CDR3 DNA sequence: TGCAGCGTTGTGAAGGGCACCGGGGAGCTGTTTTTT. Protein: CSVVKGTGELFF.